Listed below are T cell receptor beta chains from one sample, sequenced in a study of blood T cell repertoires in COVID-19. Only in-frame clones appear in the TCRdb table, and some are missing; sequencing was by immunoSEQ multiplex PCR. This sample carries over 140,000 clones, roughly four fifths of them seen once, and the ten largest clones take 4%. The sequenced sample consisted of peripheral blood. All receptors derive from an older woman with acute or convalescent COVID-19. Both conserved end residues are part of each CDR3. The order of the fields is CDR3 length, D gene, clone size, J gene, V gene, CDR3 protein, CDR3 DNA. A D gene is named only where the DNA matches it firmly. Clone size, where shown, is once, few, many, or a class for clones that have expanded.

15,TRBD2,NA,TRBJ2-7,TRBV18,CASSPPGGNYYEQYF,TGTGCCAGCTCACCTCCGGGGGGGAATTACTACGAGCAGTACTTC
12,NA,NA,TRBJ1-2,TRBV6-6,CASRQHNYGYTF,TGTGCCAGCCGACAGCACAACTATGGCTACACCTTC
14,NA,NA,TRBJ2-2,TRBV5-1,CASTFPSGTGELFF,TGCGCCAGCACCTTCCCATCGGGGACCGGGGAGCTGTTTTTT
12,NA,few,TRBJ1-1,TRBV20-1,CSASDRNTEAFF,TGCAGTGCTAGTGACAGGAACACTGAAGCTTTCTTT
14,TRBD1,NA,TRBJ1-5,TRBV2,CASSQGQGLEPQHF,TGTGCCAGCAGTCAAGGACAGGGCTTAGAGCCCCAGCATTTT
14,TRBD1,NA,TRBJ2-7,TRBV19,CASSPGTGGYEQYF,TGTGCCAGTAGTCCCGGGACAGGGGGCTACGAGCAGTACTTC
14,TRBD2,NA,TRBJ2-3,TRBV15,CATSKTSGTDTQYF,TGTGCCACCAGTAAGACTAGCGGCACAGATACGCAGTATTTT
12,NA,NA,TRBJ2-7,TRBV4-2,CASSQSGHEQYF,TGTGCCAGCAGCCAATCAGGGCACGAGCAGTACTTC
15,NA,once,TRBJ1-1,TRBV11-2,CASSLVMSRGLGAFF,TGTGCCAGCAGCTTAGTAATGAGCAGGGGCCTTGGGGCTTTCTTT
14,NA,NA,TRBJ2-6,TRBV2,CASKERKGANVLTF,TGTGCCAGCAAGGAGCGGAAAGGGGCCAACGTCCTGACTTTC
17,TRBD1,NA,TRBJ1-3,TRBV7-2,CASSTRGQGSSGNTIYF,TGTGCCAGCAGCACGCGCGGACAGGGATCCTCTGGAAACACCATATATTTT
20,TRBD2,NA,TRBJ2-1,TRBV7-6,CASSLAARGLATSSYNEQFF,TGTGCCAGCAGCTTAGCCGCCCGGGGACTAGCAACGAGCTCCTACAATGAGCAGTTCTTC
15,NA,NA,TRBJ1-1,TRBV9,CASSEDSHLDTEAFF,TGTGCCAGCAGCGAGGACAGCCATTTGGACACTGAAGCTTTCTTT
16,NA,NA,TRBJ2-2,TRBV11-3,CASSSLGTFGAGELFF,NA
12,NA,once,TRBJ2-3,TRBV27,CASSSSEPTQYF,TGTGCCAGCAGTTCATCCGAGCCTACGCAGTATTTT
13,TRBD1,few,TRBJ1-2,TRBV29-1,CSVGAGTGDGYTF,TGCAGCGTTGGAGCCGGGACAGGGGACGGCTACACCTTC
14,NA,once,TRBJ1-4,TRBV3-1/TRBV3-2,CASSRGGGIEKLFF,TGTGCCAGCAGCCGAGGAGGTGGTATTGAAAAACTGTTTTTT
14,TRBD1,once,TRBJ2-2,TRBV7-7,CASTDRLNTGELFF,TGTGCCAGCACGGACAGGCTCAACACCGGGGAGCTGTTTTTT
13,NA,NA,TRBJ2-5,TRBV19,CASSIGRQETQYF,TGTGCCAGTAGTATTGGGAGACAAGAGACCCAGTACTTC
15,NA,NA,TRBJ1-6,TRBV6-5,CASSYSAGAGSPLHF,TGTGCCAGCAGTTACTCGGCAGGGGCTGGTTCACCCCTCCACTTT
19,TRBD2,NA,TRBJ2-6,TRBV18,CASSVVLAREGPGANVLTF,TGTGCCAGCTCTGTGGTGTTGGCGCGGGAGGGCCCTGGGGCCAACGTCCTGACTTTC
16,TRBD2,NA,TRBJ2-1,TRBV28,CASSSSGGESSNEQFF,TGTGCCAGCAGTTCTAGCGGAGGGGAGTCGAGCAATGAGCAGTTCTTC
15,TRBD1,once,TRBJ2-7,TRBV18,CASSPPGTGAYEQYF,TGTGCCAGCTCACCGCCTGGGACAGGGGCCTACGAGCAGTACTTC
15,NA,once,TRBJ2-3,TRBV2,CASSEPNYRTDTQYF,TGTGCCAGCAGTGAACCCAACTATCGGACAGATACGCAGTATTTT
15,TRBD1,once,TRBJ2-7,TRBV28,CASRVETGSSYEQYF,TGTGCCAGCCGAGTAGAGACAGGGTCCTCCTACGAGCAGTACTTC
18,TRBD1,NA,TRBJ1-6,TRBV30,CAWSVPGRGSSYNSPLHF,TGTGCCTGGAGTGTCCCCGGCAGGGGGAGCTCCTATAATTCACCCCTCCACTTT
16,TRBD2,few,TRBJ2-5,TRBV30,CAWRFGTTWPEETQYF,TGTGCCTGGAGATTCGGGACTACATGGCCTGAAGAGACCCAGTACTTC
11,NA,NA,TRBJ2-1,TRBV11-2,CASRILNEQFF,TGTGCCAGCAGAATATTAAATGAGCAGTTCTTC
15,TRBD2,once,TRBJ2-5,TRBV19,CASSMASGRWETQYF,TGTGCCAGTAGTATGGCTAGCGGGAGGTGGGAGACCCAGTACTTC
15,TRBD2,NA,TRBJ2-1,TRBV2,CASSDAGGPYNEQFF,TGTGCCAGCAGTGACGCGGGAGGGCCATATAATGAGCAGTTCTTC
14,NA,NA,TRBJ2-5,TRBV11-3,CASSLAGGKETQYF,TGTGCCAGCAGCTTAGCTGGAGGGAAAGAGACCCAGTACTTC
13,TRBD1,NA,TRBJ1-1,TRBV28,CASSLGQRVGAFF,TGTGCCAGCAGTTTGGGACAGCGGGTTGGTGCTTTCTTT
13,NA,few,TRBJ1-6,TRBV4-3,CASSQADNSPLHF,TGCGCCAGCAGCCAAGCAGATAATTCACCCCTCCACTTT
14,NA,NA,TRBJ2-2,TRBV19,CASKSVTYAGELFF,TGTGCCAGTAAGTCCGTCACTTATGCCGGGGAGCTGTTTTTT
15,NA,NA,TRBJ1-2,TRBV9,CASTLREKANYGYTF,TGTGCCAGCACGCTAAGAGAGAAAGCTAACTATGGCTACACCTTC
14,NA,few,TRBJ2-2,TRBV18,CASSPPVRTGELFF,TGTGCCAGCTCACCACCCGTCAGGACCGGGGAGCTGTTTTTT
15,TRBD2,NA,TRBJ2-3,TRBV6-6,CASSERERALDTQYF,TGTGCCAGCAGTGAGCGGGAGAGGGCTTTAGATACGCAGTATTTT
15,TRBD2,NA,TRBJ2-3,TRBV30,CAWSMGLAGPDTQYF,TGTGCCTGGAGCATGGGACTAGCGGGACCAGATACGCAGTATTTT
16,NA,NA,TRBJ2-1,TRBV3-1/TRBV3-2,CASSPKYARSYNEQFF,TGTGCCAGCAGCCCTAAATACGCGAGATCCTACAATGAGCAGTTCTTC
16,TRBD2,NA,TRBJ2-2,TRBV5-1,CASSLGTSGSSGELFF,TGCGCCAGCAGCTTGGGTACTAGCGGGAGTTCGGGGGAGCTGTTTTTT
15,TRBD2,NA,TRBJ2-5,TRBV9,CASSVSAGSQETQYF,TGTGCCAGCAGCGTTTCAGCGGGATCTCAAGAGACCCAGTACTTC
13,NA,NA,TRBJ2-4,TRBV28,CASSLGQRGIQYF,TGTGCCAGCAGTTTAGGGCAACGTGGCATTCAGTACTTC
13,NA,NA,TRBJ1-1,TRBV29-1,CSALGADNTEAFF,TGCAGCGCCCTGGGGGCCGATAACACTGAAGCTTTCTTT
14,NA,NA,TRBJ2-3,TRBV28,CASSIGQFPDTQYF,TGTGCCAGCAGTATTGGACAGTTCCCAGATACGCAGTATTTT
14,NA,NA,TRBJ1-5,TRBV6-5,CASSTRQGNQPQHF,TGTGCCAGCAGTACTCGACAGGGCAATCAGCCCCAGCATTTT
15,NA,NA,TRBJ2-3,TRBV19,CASSIEGDSTDTQYF,TGTGCCAGTAGTATTGAGGGGGATAGCACAGATACGCAGTATTTT
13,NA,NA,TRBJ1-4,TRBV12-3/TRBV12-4,CASSPGTFEKLFF,TGTGCCAGCAGCCCTGGGACATTCGAAAAACTGTTTTTT
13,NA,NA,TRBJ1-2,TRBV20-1,CSASMAGNYGYTF,TGCAGTGCTAGTATGGCAGGGAACTATGGCTACACCTTC
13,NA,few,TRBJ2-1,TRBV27,CASSSSMGAEQFF,TGTGCCAGCAGTTCGTCGATGGGGGCTGAGCAGTTCTTC
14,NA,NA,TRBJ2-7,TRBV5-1,CASSLEYRPYEQYF,TGCGCCAGCAGCTTGGAATACAGGCCCTACGAGCAGTACTTC
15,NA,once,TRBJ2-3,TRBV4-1,CASSQVATSTDTQYF,TGCGCCAGCAGCCAAGTAGCGACTAGCACAGATACGCAGTATTTT
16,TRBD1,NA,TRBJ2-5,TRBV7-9,CASSSKTGAFGETQYF,TGTGCCAGCAGCTCCAAGACAGGGGCCTTCGGGGAGACCCAGTACTTC
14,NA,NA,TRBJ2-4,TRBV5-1,CASSLADRSDIQYF,TGCGCCAGCAGCTTGGCCGACCGCAGCGACATTCAGTACTTC
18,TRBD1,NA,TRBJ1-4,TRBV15,CATSRLPGQLSTNEKLFF,TGTGCCACCAGCAGGCTCCCGGGACAGTTGTCAACTAATGAAAAACTGTTTTTT
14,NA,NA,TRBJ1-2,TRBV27,CASSPTDSHYGYTF,TGTGCCAGCAGTCCTACGGACAGTCACTATGGCTACACCTTC
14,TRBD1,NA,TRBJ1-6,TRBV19,CASSPTGTGSPLHF,TGTGCCAGTAGCCCGACAGGGACTGGTTCACCCCTCCACTTT
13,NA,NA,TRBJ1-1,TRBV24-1,CATSDLETREAFF,TGTGCCACCAGTGATTTGGAGACACGTGAAGCTTTCTTT
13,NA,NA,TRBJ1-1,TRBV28,CASSLSGNTEAFF,TGTGCCAGCAGTTTAAGCGGGAACACTGAAGCTTTCTTT
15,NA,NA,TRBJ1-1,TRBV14,CASSLTGVLVSEAFF,TGTGCCAGCAGCCTTACGGGGGTTTTGGTCTCTGAAGCTTTCTTT
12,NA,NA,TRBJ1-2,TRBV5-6,CASSLSTGGYTF,TGTGCCAGCAGCTTGTCGACCGGGGGCTACACCTTC